This entry lists 30 T cell receptor beta chains sequenced from one sample in a study of cytomegalovirus exposure and HLA in healthy donors. The PCR used 60 Vbeta and 13 Jbeta primers. This table comes from immunoSEQ multiplex PCR, and its TCRdb copy is limited to in-frame clones, with some not included. Its listing shows about 54,000 clones. Sequencing was carried out using PBMCs. These receptor sequences come from a woman aged 40 to 50 in good health and CMV-seronegative.

The rearrangement uses TRBV5-8 and TRBJ1-4, with TRBD1 identical over 7 bases. CDR1 SGHTS and CDR2 YDEGEE come from the germline V gene. The CDR3 extends over 13 amino acids. The junction had 8 bases not matched to a gene; V was cut back by 7 bases and J by 8 bases. The CDR3 coding sequence is TGTGCCAGCTGCGGACAGGCGGGCGAAAAACTGTTTTTT. Amino acids: CASCGQAGEKLFF.

The genes are TRBV6-5 and TRBJ2-5, with D maybe TRBD2 (5 bases). Trimming left V 0 bases short and J 5 bases short, with 13 bases between. This CDR3 contains 15 residues. Germline V gives CDR1 MNHEY, CDR2 SVGAGI. The chain's CDR3 is CASSYSGNIAETQYF. The CDR3 DNA follows: TGTGCCAGCAGTTACTCTGGGAACATAGCGGAGACCCAGTACTTC.

The V call is TRBV18, the J call TRBJ2-7; maybe TRBD2 (5 bases). Germline loops: CDR1 KGHSH, CDR2 LQKENI. V was shortened by 3 bases and J by 2 bases, with 11 bases between the two germline ends. The CDR3 covers 14 residues. This CDR3 reads CASSPLGSAYEQYF. CDR3 sequence (DNA): TGTGCCAGCTCACCTCTGGGGAGCGCCTACGAGCAGTACTTC.

This chain links TRBV19 with TRBJ2-3; possible D gene TRBD1, 6 bases. Deletions cut 3 bases from V and 6 bases from J, with 10 bases between. The CDR3 spans 13 residues. Germline V gives CDR1 LNHDA, CDR2 SQIVND (reference sequence). The CDR3 here is CASSIPDRDTQYF. CDR3 in DNA: TGTGCCAGTAGTATTCCTGACAGGGATACGCAGTATTTT.

The chain employs TRBV5-6 and TRBJ1-4; the match to TRBD1 covers 10 bases. Trimming took 0 bases from V and 5 from J; bases not matched to a gene: 4. The CDR3 is 16 amino acids. In germline, CDR1 is SGHDT, CDR2 YYEEEE. The CDR3 sequence: CASSLGQGALNEKLFF. The CDR3 region has the DNA TGTGCCAGCAGCTTGGGACAGGGGGCTTTAAATGAAAAACTGTTTTTT.

J is TRBJ1-1 and V is TRBV10-3; tentatively, D is TRBD1 (6 bases). The CDR3 length is 14 residues. CDR1 and CDR2 from the germline V gene are ENHRY and SYGVKD. V was pared by 7 bases and J by 0 bases, with 12 bases between. As DNA, the CDR3 is TGTGCCATCACCCCGACAGGTTTGAACACTGAAGCTTTCTTT. As protein: CAITPTGLNTEAFF.

The rearrangement links TRBV11-2 to TRBJ2-7, with a possible D match to TRBD1 (5 bases). V was shortened by 0 bases and J by 2 bases, with 8 bases between the two germline ends. This CDR3 is built from 14 residues. Germline lookup yields CDR1 SGHAT and CDR2 FQNNGV. The CDR3 region has the DNA TGTGCCAGCAGCTTAGATCGACAGACCTACGAGCAGTACTTC. As protein: CASSLDRQTYEQYF.

This sequence joins TRBV6-1 and TRBJ1-5; D unresolved. The CDR3 is made up of 13 amino acids. Trimming removed 5 bases at V and 6 bases at J, with 11 bases between. Germline values: CDR1 MNHNS, CDR2 SASEGT. In nucleotides, the CDR3 is TGTGCCAGCAGTCAGGATCACAGTCAGCCCCAGCATTTT. This gives the protein CASSQDHSQPQHF.

The chain couples TRBV7-8 to TRBJ1-1; D call uncertain. CDR1 is SGHVS and CDR2 is FQNEAQ in the germline V gene. The CDR3 is 12 amino acids. V was shortened by 5 bases and J by 10 bases, with 14 bases between the two germline ends. The CDR3 protein is CASSAPGAVAFF. The DNA for the CDR3 is TGTGCCAGCAGCGCCCCGGGAGCCGTAGCTTTCTTT.

This clone registers medium-sized by frequency. This rearrangement joins TRBV6-1 to TRBJ1-2, with D unclear. The CDR3 spans 14 residues. Trimming removed 8 bases from V and 4 bases from J, with 17 bases in between. Germline loops: CDR1 MNHNS, CDR2 SASEGT. The CDR3 spells CASGRRTPSYGYTF. CDR3 bases: TGTGCCAGCGGGAGACGCACACCGAGCTATGGCTACACCTTC.

The chain has TRBV5-1 and TRBJ1-4; 10 bases line up with TRBD1. V was clipped by 3 bases and J by 8 bases; unmatched bases: 7. From germline, CDR1 is SGHRS and CDR2 YFSETQ. This CDR3 comprises 15 residues. The CDR3 DNA reads TGCGCCAGCAGCTCTGGGGGGACAGGGGAAGAAAAACTGTTTTTT. Its translation is CASSSGGTGEEKLFF.

This chain connects TRBV4-1 to TRBJ2-1, with D perhaps TRBD1 (5 bases). The CDR3 totals 15 residues. CDR1 MGHRA and CDR2 YSYEKL come from the germline V gene. V was clipped by 0 bases and J by 5 bases, with 11 bases between them. CDR3 bases: TGCGCCAGCAGCCAAGATGGGTGGGGCAACAATGAGCAGTTCTTC. It encodes CASSQDGWGNNEQFF.

V is TRBV18 and J is TRBJ2-2; TRBD1 agrees at 9 bases. CDR3 size: 17 residues. With 0 bases clipped from V and 1 base from J, the junction kept 3 bases outside the gene matches. The germline V gene encodes CDR1 KGHSH and CDR2 LQKENI. CDR3 region: CASSPPGQGMNTGELFF. CDR3 DNA: TGTGCCAGCTCACCACCGGGACAGGGCATGAACACCGGGGAGCTGTTTTTT.

The J gene is TRBJ2-3, the V gene TRBV2; D might be TRBD2 (6 bases). The CDR3 contains 13 residues. CDR1 and CDR2 from the germline V gene are SNHLY and FYNNEI. The V end lost 4 bases, the J end lost 1 base, and 6 bases lay between the germline ends. The CDR3 coding sequence is TGTGCCAGCAGTGCGGGGGGCACAGATACGCAGTATTTT. Its translation: CASSAGGTDTQYF.

The chain carries TRBV19 and TRBJ1-6; D ambiguous. The V gene lost 3 bases and the J gene lost 8 bases, with 14 bases spanning the gap. CDR3 length equals 15 residues. Looked up from germline, CDR1 is LNHDA and CDR2 is SQIVND (reference sequence). CDR3 bases: TGTGCCAGTAGTATGGGCGGGTCAATGGATTCACCCCTCCACTTT. As protein: CASSMGGSMDSPLHF. Using reference TRBV19 and TRBJ1-6 for the parts outside the CDR3, the full variable domain is DGGITQSPKYLFRKEGQNVTLSCEQNLNHDAMYWYRQDPGQGLRLIYYSQIVNDFQKGDIAEGYSVSREKKESFPLTVTSAQKNPTAFYLCASSMGGSMDSPLHFGNGTRLTVT.

The rearrangement joins TRBV5-1 to TRBJ1-3; 9 bases fit TRBD1. CDR3 length equals 16 residues. The V gene end was trimmed by 2 bases and the J gene end by 4 bases; junction bases not matched to a gene: 7. The germline CDR1 and CDR2 sequences are SGHRS and YFSETQ. CDR3 in amino acids: CASSFLQGAEGNTIYF. CDR3 nucleotides: TGCGCCAGCAGCTTTCTACAGGGGGCTGAAGGAAACACCATATATTTT.

A note on this clone: Other DNA sequences of this sample code for an identical CDR3. This chain uses TRBV7-9 with TRBJ1-2; TRBD1 might be the D (5 bases). The germline V gene encodes CDR1 SEHNR and CDR2 FQNEAQ (reference sequence). Trimming left V 5 bases short and J 2 bases short, with 9 bases between. The CDR3 extends over 13 amino acids. The CDR3 DNA is TGTGCCAGCAGCCGCAGGGAAAACTATGGCTACACCTTC. Translation gives CASSRRENYGYTF.

This rearrangement joins TRBV19 to TRBJ1-5, with 7 nucleotides matching TRBD1. Trimming took 6 bases from V and 3 from J; bases not matched to a gene: 8. This CDR3 has 15 amino acids. Germline loops: CDR1 LNHDA, CDR2 SQIVND (reference sequence). CDR3 sequence (DNA): TGTGCCAGTAGGGGAAGGGGACAGCACAATCAGCCCCAGCATTTT. Protein product: CASRGRGQHNQPQHF.

The V gene is TRBV7-2, the J gene TRBJ1-2; 7 bases map to TRBD1. CDR3 length equals 15 residues. Trimming removed 5 bases from V and 3 bases from J; junction bases left unmatched: 9. The germline CDR1 and CDR2 sequences are SGHTA and FQGNSA. Here the CDR3 reads CASSRGQVGDYGYTF. The CDR3 nucleotides read TGTGCCAGCAGCCGAGGACAGGTCGGGGACTATGGCTACACCTTC.

Note on this clone: The junction differs from germline at one of its ends, possibly a read error. This chain connects TRBV5-1 to TRBJ2-1, with D perhaps TRBD2 (5 bases). Germline V gene lookup returns CDR1 SGHRS and CDR2 YFSETQ. The CDR3 has 15 residues. The CDR3 region is CASSTGLSSDNEQFF. CDR3 sequence (DNA): TGCGCCAGCAGTACCGGACTTAGCTCCGACAATGAGCAGTTCTTC.

This rearrangement joins TRBV18 to TRBJ2-2; D may be TRBD2 (6 bases). CDR1 and CDR2 (germline): KGHSH, LQKENI. V lost 3 bases and J lost 7, with 12 bases in between. CDR3 length: 14 amino acids. CDR3 in amino acids: CASSPGLSGGELFF. The CDR3 DNA reads as TGTGCCAGCTCACCCGGACTTAGCGGCGGGGAGCTGTTTTTT. Drawing the rest from reference TRBV18 and TRBJ2-2, the complete variable domain is NAGVMQNPRHLVRRRGQEARLRCSPMKGHSHVYWYRQLPEEGLKFMVYLQKENIIDESGMPKERFSAEFPKEGPSILRIQQVVRGDSAAYFCASSPGLSGGELFFGEGSRLTVL.

The J gene is TRBJ2-2, the V gene TRBV4-2; no definite D call. Germline CDR1 reads LGHNA; CDR2 reads YNFKEQ. Trimming took off 3 bases at V and 0 bases at J, with 8 bases between the two ends. This CDR3 has 15 residues. In DNA, the CDR3 is TGTGCCAGCAGCCACCGAGGAACGAACACCGGGGAGCTGTTTTTT. This translates into CASSHRGTNTGELFF.

The chain joins TRBV27 to TRBJ1-2; D possibly corresponds to TRBD1 (5 bases). The CDR3 totals 15 residues. V was clipped by 5 bases and J by 4 bases, with 17 bases between them. Germline V CDR1 and CDR2: MNHEY, SMNVEV (reference sequence). CDR3 DNA: TGTGCCAGCAGTCCCCTACTCAGGGTTCCCTATGGCTACACCTTC. This gives the protein CASSPLLRVPYGYTF.

The chain carries TRBV25-1 and TRBJ2-7, with 7 bases aligning to TRBD1. Germline V CDR1 and CDR2: MGHDK, SYGVNS. This CDR3 region has 16 residues. V was pared by 4 bases and J by 2 bases, with 11 bases of the junction left unmatched. CDR3 nucleotides: TGTGCCAGCAGTGTTCAACAGGGGTCTCTACCCTACGAGCAGTACTTC. This sequence encodes CASSVQQGSLPYEQYF.

The chain's CDR3 is CASRDNSEYGYTF. The CDR3 DNA reads TGTGCCAGCAGGGACAACAGCGAGTATGGCTACACCTTC. V usage is TRBV6-5 and J usage is TRBJ1-2, with D maybe TRBD1 (5 bases). V was pared by 6 bases and J by 5 bases, with 13 bases between. Germline CDR1 MNHEY, CDR2 SVGAGI. This CDR3 has 13 residues.

The V call is TRBV5-8, the J call TRBJ1-4; 7 nucleotides match TRBD1. Germline loops: CDR1 SGHTS, CDR2 YDEGEE. The junction had 9 bases not matched to a gene; V was cut back by 3 bases and J by 7 bases. The CDR3 covers 15 residues. The CDR3 sequence is CASSWARGRGEKLFF. In nucleotides, the CDR3 is TGTGCCAGCAGCTGGGCAAGGGGGCGCGGTGAAAAACTGTTTTTT.

The chain recombines TRBV23-1 with TRBJ2-7; TRBD1 agrees at 11 bases. TRBV23-1 qualifies as an ORF whose function is uncertain. The CDR3 extends over 15 amino acids. With V trimmed by 2 bases and J by 2 bases, 2 bases remained unmatched. CDR3 amino acids: CASSQRDRGAYEQYF. CDR3 in DNA: TGCGCCAGCAGTCAACGGGACAGGGGGGCCTACGAGCAGTACTTC.

The chain recombines TRBV4-3 with TRBJ2-1; TRBD2 matches at 8 bases. The V and J ends lost 4 bases and 6 bases, in that order; junction bases with no gene match: 8. The V gene's germline CDR1 is LGHNA and CDR2 YSLEER. This CDR3 is 15 amino acids long. The CDR3 nucleotides are TGCGCCAGCAGCCCCAACGGACTAGCCCGCAATGAGCAGTTCTTC. Translated: CASSPNGLARNEQFF.

The V gene is TRBV2, the J gene TRBJ2-2; 10 nucleotides agree with TRBD2. V was pared by 1 base and J by 7 bases, with 6 bases of the junction left unmatched. This CDR3 is built from 16 residues. Germline CDR1 SNHLY, CDR2 FYNNEI. The CDR3: CASSEVASGGFGELFF. As DNA, the CDR3 is TGTGCCAGCAGTGAAGTGGCTAGCGGGGGCTTCGGGGAGCTGTTTTTT.

The chain uses TRBV5-1 and TRBJ1-1; D unresolved. The CDR3 runs 14 residues. Germline lookup yields CDR1 SGHRS and CDR2 YFSETQ. V was clipped by 6 bases and J by 0 bases, with 12 bases between them. For the CDR3, the DNA is TGCGCCAGCACCTCACTAGGAATGAACACTGAAGCTTTCTTT. It is translated as CASTSLGMNTEAFF.